These T cell receptor beta chains were read from a single sample in a study of neurological immune-mediated disorders. From the 5' RACE reads, TCRdb called clonotypes with MiXCR, one entry per CDR3 protein. The data hold 70,000 to 75,000 distinct CDR3 sequences, with roughly an eighth observed a single time. Sequences were obtained from PBMCs. The receptors shown here come from a female donor with HTLV-1-associated myelopathy (HAM/TSP). Both conserved end residues are part of each CDR3. A D gene is named only where the DNA matches it firmly. Clone size is stated in some rows and not others, as once, few, many or a class when expanded.

>-|many|TRBV4-1|TRBJ2-3
CASSPGERTDTQYF
TGCGCCAGCAGCCCCGGGGAGAGAACAGATACGCAGTATTTT
>-|many|TRBV12-3/TRBV12-4|TRBJ2-6
CASNVGGANVLTF
TGTGCCAGCAACGTAGGTGGGGCCAACGTCCTGACTTTC
>TRBD1|many|TRBV5-1|TRBJ2-1
CASSLESSRGWDEQFF
TGCGCCAGCAGCTTGGAGTCAAGCAGGGGGTGGGATGAGCAGTTCTTC
>-|few|TRBV28|TRBJ2-7
CASKYGGGGGHEQYF
TGTGCCAGCAAATATGGAGGTGGGGGCGGCCACGAGCAGTACTTC
>-|many|TRBV20-1|TRBJ1-5
CSAIGVRGSNQPQHF
TGCAGTGCTATAGGTGTTAGAGGGAGCAATCAGCCCCAGCATTTT
>TRBD2|many|TRBV5-5|TRBJ2-5
CASTGTNLQETQYF
TGTGCCAGCACCGGGACTAACCTCCAAGAGACCCAGTACTTC
>TRBD1|many|TRBV7-9|TRBJ1-1
CASSPTGQGGGNTEAFF
TGTGCCAGCAGCCCAACCGGACAGGGTGGGGGGAACACTGAAGCTTTCTTT
>-|many|TRBV5-1|TRBJ2-1
CASSWKDADNEQFF
TGCGCCAGCAGTTGGAAGGACGCCGACAATGAGCAGTTCTTC
>-|many|TRBV28|TRBJ2-4
CASSFTGIGKNIQYF
TGTGCCAGCAGTTTTACAGGGATCGGCAAAAACATTCAGTACTTC
>-|many|TRBV10-3|TRBJ1-2
CAISVDRNYGYTF
TGTGCCATCAGCGTTGACAGAAACTATGGCTACACCTTC
>TRBD1|medium-sized|TRBV5-1|TRBJ2-1
CASSSRGPTHNEQFF
TGCGCCAGCAGCTCCAGGGGGCCGACGCACAATGAGCAGTTCTTC
>-|many|TRBV6-6|TRBJ2-7
CASSYVQGSSYEQYF
TGTGCCAGCAGTTACGTGCAGGGGAGCTCCTACGAGCAGTACTTC
>-|many|TRBV7-9|TRBJ2-3
CASSHFVGDTQYF
TGTGCCAGCAGCCACTTCGTAGGAGATACGCAGTATTTT
>-|many|TRBV20-1|TRBJ2-2
CSARRGRNTGELFF
TGCAGTGCTAGGCGTGGGAGGAACACCGGGGAGCTGTTTTTT
>-|many|TRBV5-1|TRBJ2-3
CASSWWKEGTDTQYF
TGCGCCAGCAGCTGGTGGAAGGAGGGCACAGATACGCAGTATTTT
>-|many|TRBV3-1|TRBJ1-6
CASSPVTYNSPLHF
TGTGCCAGCAGCCCTGTGACGTATAATTCACCCCTCCACTTT
>-|-|TRBV15|TRBJ2-3
CATSRPDQGASQYF
TGTGCCACCAGCAGACCAGACCAGGGTGCTTCGCAGTATTTT
>-|few|TRBV5-5|TRBJ2-5
CASSSIGQFQETQYF
TGTGCCAGCAGCTCCATAGGTCAATTCCAAGAGACCCAGTACTTC
>-|few|TRBV6-5|TRBJ1-1
CASSYKGSNTEAFF
TGTGCCAGCAGTTACAAGGGCTCGAACACTGAAGCTTTCTTT
>-|many|TRBV12-3/TRBV12-4|TRBJ2-7
CASSTTKKREEQYF
TGTGCCAGCAGCACCACTAAAAAACGGGAAGAGCAGTACTTC
>-|many|TRBV12-3/TRBV12-4|TRBJ2-1
CASSLVAGEDEQFF
TGTGCCAGCAGTTTAGTGGCAGGGGAGGATGAGCAGTTCTTC
>-|many|TRBV24-1|TRBJ2-3
CATSNGGSTDTQYF
TGTGCCACCAGTAACGGGGGAAGCACAGATACGCAGTATTTT
>TRBD2|many|TRBV5-1|TRBJ2-3
CASSSGLAGTDTQYF
TGCGCCAGCAGCTCGGGACTAGCGGGGACAGATACGCAGTATTTT
>-|many|TRBV20-1|TRBJ2-3
CSASHPRGEDTQYF
TGCAGTGCTAGTCATCCCCGGGGTGAAGATACGCAGTATTTT